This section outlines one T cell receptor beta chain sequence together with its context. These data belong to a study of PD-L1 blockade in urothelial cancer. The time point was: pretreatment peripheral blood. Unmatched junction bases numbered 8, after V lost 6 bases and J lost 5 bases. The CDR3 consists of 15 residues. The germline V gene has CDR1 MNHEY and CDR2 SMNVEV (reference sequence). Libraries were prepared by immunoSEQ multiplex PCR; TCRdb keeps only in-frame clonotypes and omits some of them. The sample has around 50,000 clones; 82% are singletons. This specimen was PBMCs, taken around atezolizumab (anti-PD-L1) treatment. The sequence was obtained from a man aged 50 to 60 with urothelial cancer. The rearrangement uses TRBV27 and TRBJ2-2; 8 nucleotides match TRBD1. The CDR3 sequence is CASRSGGLWTGELFF. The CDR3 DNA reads TGTGCCAGCAGATCAGGGGGCCTGTGGACCGGGGAGCTGTTTTTT.